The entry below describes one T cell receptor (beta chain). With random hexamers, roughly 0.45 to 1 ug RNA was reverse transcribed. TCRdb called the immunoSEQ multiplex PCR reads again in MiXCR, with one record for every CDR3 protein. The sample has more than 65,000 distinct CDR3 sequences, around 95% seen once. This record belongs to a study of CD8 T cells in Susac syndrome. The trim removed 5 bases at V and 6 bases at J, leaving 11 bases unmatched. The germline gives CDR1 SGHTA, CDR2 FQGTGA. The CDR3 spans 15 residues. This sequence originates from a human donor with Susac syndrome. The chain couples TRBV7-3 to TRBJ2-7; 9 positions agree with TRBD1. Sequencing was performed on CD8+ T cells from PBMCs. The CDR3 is CASSPGTGTILEQYF. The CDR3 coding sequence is TGTGCCAGCAGCCCGGGGACAGGGACTATCCTCGAGCAGTACTTC. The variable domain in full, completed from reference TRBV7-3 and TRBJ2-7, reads GAGVSQTPSNKVTEKGKYVELRCDPISGHTALYWYRQSLGQGPEFLIYFQGTGAADDSGLPNDRFFAVRPEGSVSTLKIQRTERGDSAVYLCASSPGTGTILEQYFGPGTRLTVT.